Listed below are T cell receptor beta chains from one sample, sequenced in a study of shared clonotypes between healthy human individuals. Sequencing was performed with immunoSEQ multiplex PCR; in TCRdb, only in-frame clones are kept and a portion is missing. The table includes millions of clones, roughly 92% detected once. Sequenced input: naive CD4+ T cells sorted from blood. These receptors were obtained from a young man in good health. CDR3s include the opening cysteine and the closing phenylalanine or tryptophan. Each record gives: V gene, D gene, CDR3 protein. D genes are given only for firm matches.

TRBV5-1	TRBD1	CASSRQGSGGHTEAFF
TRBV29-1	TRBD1	CSVQIGTVVRSQHF
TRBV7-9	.	CASSLGANEQYF
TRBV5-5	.	CASSLPSGNTIYF
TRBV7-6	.	CASSLVGGTGELFF
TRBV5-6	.	CASSVGTQSYNEQFF
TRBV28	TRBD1	CASSATPGQGAFF
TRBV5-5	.	CASSEGTPRGKNIQYF
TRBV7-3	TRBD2	CASSRTPAGGRSDTQYF
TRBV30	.	CAWSQTPDSGNTIYF
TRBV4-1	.	CASSQGGRDAYEQYF
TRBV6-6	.	CASSGGTEAFF
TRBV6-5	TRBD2	CASSYWRGGNYNEQFF
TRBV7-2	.	CASSQGSRNTEAFF
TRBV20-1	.	CSVKVETQYF
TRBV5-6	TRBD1	CASSLDPGGGYGYTF
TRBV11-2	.	CASSLELSSYNEQFF
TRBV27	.	CASSLSWTASSYEQYF
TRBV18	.	CASSRSGTGELFF
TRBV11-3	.	CASSLRPNTGELFF
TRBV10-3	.	CATKTALPSTYGYTF
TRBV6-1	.	CASSDEGYNSPLHF
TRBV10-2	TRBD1	CASSGTSPDLGTGNSGANVLTF
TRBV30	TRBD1	CAWNQGDQPQHF
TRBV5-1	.	CASSLEGGRGPDTQYF
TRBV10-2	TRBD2	CASSPGVAGGSYEQYF
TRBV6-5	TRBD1	CASSYWGTGDNEQFF
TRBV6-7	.	CASSYRGERSYEQYF
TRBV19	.	CASSPGGGVIRPQHF
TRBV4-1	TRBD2	CASSLGLPLTSGGYNEQFF
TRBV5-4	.	CASSLPGTDTQYF
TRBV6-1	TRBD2	CASSELLADAYNEQFF
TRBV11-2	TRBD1	CASSRGQGAEGYTF
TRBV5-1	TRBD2	CASSTSSGRARREQFF
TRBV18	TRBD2	CASSGTSQYRYEQYF
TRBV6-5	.	CASRPRHYGYTF
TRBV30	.	CAWSGSQGSYGYTF
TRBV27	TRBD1	CASSGGQGVSSYEQYF
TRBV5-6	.	CATTAVGSPLHF
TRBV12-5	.	CASGLVGRDTYSGANVLTF
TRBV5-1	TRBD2	CASSLRTSDSGELFF
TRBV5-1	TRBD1	CASSLGTGSNTGELFF
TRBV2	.	CASSEARAVSAFF
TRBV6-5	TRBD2	CASSYSGTSVPGELFF
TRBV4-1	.	CASSQMGLPRDTQYF
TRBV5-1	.	CASSLGELSGDTQYF
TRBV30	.	CAWSVGRVSYNEQFF
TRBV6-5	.	CASRYKARGDYGYTF
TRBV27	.	CASRWGGYNEQFF
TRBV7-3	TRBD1	CASSLIGGKPNTEAFF
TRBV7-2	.	CASSLGSDRYEQFF
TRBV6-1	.	CASSVRGQPQHF